This T cell receptor beta chain is from a study of human T cells and chemical hapten exposure. As processed by the authors: The number of TCRs in each sample had a median of approximately 96,000 and spanned about 23,224 to 690,600. TCRdb re-analysed the RACE reads in MiXCR, keeping a single row per CDR3 protein. TCRdb's processing, not the authors', yielded these V and J calls. This table holds under 450,000 distinct CDR3 sequences, more than 4.5% found once. Stated time point: patch test 1, 2 weeks after DPC sensitization. Treatment of the sample: therapeutic diphenylcyclopropenone sensitization with weekly scalp DPC. Participating donors were patients with alopecia, aged 18 to 70 years, considered appropriate candidates for DPC. Of note for this clonotype: Its antigen is as yet unknown.

V lost 7 bases and J lost 3; bases outside the gene matches: 8. CDR3 length: 14 residues. CDR1 and CDR2 from the germline V gene are DFQATT and SNEGSKA (reference sequence). Overall study results and limits: Expanded TCRs clustered into significantly more large CDR3 similarity groups than controls, the analysis revealed. Following DPC sensitization, TCRs present above 1 in 1000 frequency showed no change.

This clonotype was sampled from a woman in her forties or fifties with alopecia areata. Some clones in this sample may be carry-over from other donors' samples. The V call is TRBV20-1, the J call TRBJ2-1; the match to TRBD2 covers 8 bases. Source: whole blood, taken in connection with sensitization to the hapten diphenylcyclopropenone (DPC). The CDR3 is CSVEVRGVYNEQFF. CDR3 in DNA: TGCAGTGTTGAGGTGCGGGGGGTCTACAATGAGCAGTTCTTC.